The entry that follows covers one T cell receptor (beta chain) sequence. No antigen is known for it. The record originates from a study of shared clonotypes between healthy human individuals. Findings and limits, study-wide: A small donor pool kept down the genetic and exposure-history diversity that was represented.

Each subset's genomic DNA was split evenly across several immunoSEQ plates. TCRdb's copy holds only in-frame clones and misses some; the assay was immunoSEQ multiplex PCR. The table lists about 320,000 clones, 87% of them singletons. V lost 8 bases and J 4 bases, leaving 18 bases between the germline ends. Germline-derived CDR1 and CDR2 are SGHRS and YFSETQ. This CDR3 has 14 amino acids. V and J are TRBV5-1 and TRBJ1-1, with a possible D match to TRBD1 (5 bases). This TCR came from a man between 18 and 29 years old in good health. The sequenced sample consisted of memory CD8+ T cells sorted from blood. The subset denotes: CD45RO+ cells pooled with CCR7-negative TemRA cells. The CDR3 nucleotides read TGCGCCAGTTCAACAGGTACCCGGGGCACTGAAGCTTTCTTT. Amino acid sequence: CASSTGTRGTEAFF.